The entry below describes one T cell receptor (beta chain). In the original processing: Reference gene primer amplification in the assay estimated nucleated cell counts. This table comes from immunoSEQ multiplex PCR, and its TCRdb copy is limited to in-frame clones, with some not included. That table furnishes V, J and clone size, whereas the DNA furnished D and trimming. Found here are 150,000 to 200,000 clones, roughly 80% of them singletons; the top ten hold approximately 15%. The data belong to a study of blood T cell repertoires in COVID-19. CDR1 and CDR2 from the germline V gene are SEHNR and FQNEAQ (reference sequence). With 5 bases clipped from V and 2 bases from J, the junction kept 19 bases outside the gene matches. The length of the CDR3 is 19 residues.

The source of this sequence is a young man with active or convalescent COVID-19. Sequencing used peripheral blood. The gene calls are TRBV7-9 and TRBJ2-7, with 9 bases fitting TRBD2. In nucleotides, the CDR3 is TGTGCCAGCAGCCCGGCACGGCTAGCGGGATATGTAGCGACCTACGAGCAGTACTTC. Protein sequence: CASSPARLAGYVATYEQYF.